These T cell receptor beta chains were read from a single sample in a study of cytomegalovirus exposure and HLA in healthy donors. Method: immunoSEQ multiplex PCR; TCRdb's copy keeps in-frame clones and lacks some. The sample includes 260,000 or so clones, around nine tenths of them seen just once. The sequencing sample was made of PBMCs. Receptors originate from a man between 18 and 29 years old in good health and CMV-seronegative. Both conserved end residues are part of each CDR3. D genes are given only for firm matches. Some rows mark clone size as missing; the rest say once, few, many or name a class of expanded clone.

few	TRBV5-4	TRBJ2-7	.	CASSLGGGGLIF	TGTGCCAGCAGCTTGGGAGGGGGTGGCCTTATATTC
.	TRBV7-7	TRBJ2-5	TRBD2	CASSPREGETQYF	TGTGCCAGCAGCCCCAGGGAGGGAGAGACCCAGTACTTC
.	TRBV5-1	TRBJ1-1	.	CASSLAVGGDTEAFF	TGCGCCAGCAGCTTGGCCGTAGGAGGAGACACTGAAGCTTTCTTT
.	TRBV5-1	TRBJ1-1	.	CASTQGRLNGEAFF	TGCGCCAGCACCCAGGGGCGTCTGAACGGTGAAGCTTTCTTT
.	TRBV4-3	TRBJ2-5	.	CASSQDVQGQETQYF	TGCGCCAGCAGCCAAGATGTCCAGGGCCAAGAGACCCAGTACTTC
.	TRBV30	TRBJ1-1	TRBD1	CAWSVPHRDRDTEAFF	TGTGCCTGGAGTGTACCCCACCGGGACAGGGACACTGAAGCTTTCTTT
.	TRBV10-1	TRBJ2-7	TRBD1	CASSDGTGLTYEQYF	TGCGCCAGCAGCGATGGGACAGGCTTAACCTACGAGCAGTACTTC
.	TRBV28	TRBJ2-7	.	CASVFGHGNEQYF	TGTGCCAGCGTATTCGGACACGGTAACGAGCAGTACTTC
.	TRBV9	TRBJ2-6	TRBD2	CASSVAGGVGQSGANVLTF	TGTGCCAGCAGCGTAGCGGGAGGGGTTGGGCAATCTGGGGCCAACGTCCTGACTTTC
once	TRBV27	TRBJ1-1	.	CATCSGHTNTEAFF	TGTGCCACCTGTTCGGGACACACAAACACTGAAGCTTTCTTT
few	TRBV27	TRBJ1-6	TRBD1	CASSLGQESPLHF	TGTGCCAGCAGTTTAGGACAGGAGTCACCCCTCCACTTT
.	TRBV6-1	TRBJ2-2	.	CASSEPTGPGELFF	TGTGCCAGCAGTGAACCAACAGGGCCAGGGGAGCTGTTTTTT
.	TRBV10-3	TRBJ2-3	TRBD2	CAISTRTSGRTDTQYF	TGTGCCATCAGTACCCGGACTAGCGGGAGGACAGATACGCAGTATTTT
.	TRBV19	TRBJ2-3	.	CATAGTSYTDTQYF	TGTGCCACCGCAGGGACATCGTACACAGATACGCAGTATTTT
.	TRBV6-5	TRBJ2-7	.	CASNPSSGEQYF	TGTGCCAGCAACCCCTCGAGCGGCGAGCAGTACTTC
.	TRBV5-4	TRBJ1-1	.	CASSLDSGVTEAFF	TGTGCCAGCAGCTTGGACAGCGGGGTTACTGAAGCTTTCTTT
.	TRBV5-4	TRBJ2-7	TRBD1	CASSLRDRSYEQYF	TGTGCCAGCAGCCTCCGGGACAGATCCTACGAGCAGTACTTC
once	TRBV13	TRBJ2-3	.	CASSLGGTTDTQYF	TGTGCCAGCAGCTTGGGCGGGACCACAGATACGCAGTATTTT
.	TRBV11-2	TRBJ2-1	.	CASSLGGVEQFF	TGTGCCAGCAGCTTAGGAGGAGTTGAGCAGTTCTTC
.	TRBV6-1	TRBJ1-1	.	CASIHLGGVTEAFF	TGTGCCAGCATACACCTCGGGGGTGTAACGGAAGCTTTCTTT
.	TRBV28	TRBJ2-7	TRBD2	CASSPGLAGFREQYF	TGTGCCAGCAGTCCTGGACTAGCGGGGTTTCGCGAGCAGTACTTC
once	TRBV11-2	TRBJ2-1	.	CASSLSPRVDEQFF	TGTGCCAGCAGCTTATCCCCCCGGGTAGATGAGCAGTTCTTC
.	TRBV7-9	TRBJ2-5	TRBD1	CASSLGDRAQQETQYF	TGTGCCAGCAGCTTGGGGGACAGGGCCCAACAAGAGACCCAGTACTTC
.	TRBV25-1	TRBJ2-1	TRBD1	CASQEGGRYNEQFF	TGTGCCAGCCAGGAAGGGGGCCGCTACAATGAGCAGTTCTTC
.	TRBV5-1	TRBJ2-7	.	CASSLAGYAPYEQYF	TGCGCCAGCAGCTTGGCCGGTTATGCCCCTTACGAGCAGTACTTC
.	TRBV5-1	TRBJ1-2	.	CASSLDRAYGYTF	TGCGCCAGCAGCTTGGACAGGGCCTATGGCTACACCTTC
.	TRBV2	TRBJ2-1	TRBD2	CASSESSGGIPVSYNEQFF	TGTGCCAGCAGTGAAAGTAGCGGGGGGATTCCTGTCTCCTACAATGAGCAGTTCTTC
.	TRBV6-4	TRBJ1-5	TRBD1	CASSSDRASRNQPQHF	TGTGCCAGCAGTTCGGACAGGGCTTCTCGCAATCAGCCCCAGCATTTT
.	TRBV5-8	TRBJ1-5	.	CASSSLGRGGYQPQHF	TGTGCCAGCAGCTCCCTTGGGAGGGGAGGGTATCAGCCCCAGCATTTT
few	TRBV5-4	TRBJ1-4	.	CASSTGVDGKLFF	TGTGCCAGCAGCACGGGTGTGGATGGAAAACTGTTTTTT
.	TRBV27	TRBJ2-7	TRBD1	CASSWTGAYEQYF	TGTGCCAGCAGCTGGACAGGGGCCTACGAGCAGTACTTC
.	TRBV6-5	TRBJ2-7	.	CASSYSDWSYEQYF	TGTGCCAGCAGTTACTCGGACTGGTCCTACGAGCAGTACTTC
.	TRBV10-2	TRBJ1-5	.	CASNPGGFQPQHF	TGCGCCAGCAATCCCGGAGGCTTTCAGCCCCAGCATTTT
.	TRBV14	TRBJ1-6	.	CASSQVRDRSPLHF	TGTGCCAGCAGCCAAGTCAGGGATCGGTCACCCCTCCACTTT
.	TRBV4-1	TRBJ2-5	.	CASSQDIQYQETQYF	TGCGCCAGCAGCCAAGATATCCAGTACCAAGAGACCCAGTACTTC
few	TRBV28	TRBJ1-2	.	CASCRYRLSGYTF	TGTGCCAGCTGCCGATACAGGCTCAGTGGCTACACCTTC
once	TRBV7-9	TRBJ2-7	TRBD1	CASSTYRGAYEQYF	TGTGCCAGCAGCACGTACAGGGGCGCCTACGAGCAGTACTTC
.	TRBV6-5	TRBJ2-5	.	CASSPKETQYF	TGTGCCAGCAGCCCAAAAGAGACCCAGTACTTC
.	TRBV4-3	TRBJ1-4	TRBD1	CASSRRQGSEKLFF	TGCGCCAGCAGCCGCCGACAGGGTAGTGAAAAACTGTTTTTT
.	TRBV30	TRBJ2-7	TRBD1	CAWSVGGTGAYEQYF	TGTGCCTGGAGTGTGGGGGGGACAGGGGCCTACGAGCAGTACTTC